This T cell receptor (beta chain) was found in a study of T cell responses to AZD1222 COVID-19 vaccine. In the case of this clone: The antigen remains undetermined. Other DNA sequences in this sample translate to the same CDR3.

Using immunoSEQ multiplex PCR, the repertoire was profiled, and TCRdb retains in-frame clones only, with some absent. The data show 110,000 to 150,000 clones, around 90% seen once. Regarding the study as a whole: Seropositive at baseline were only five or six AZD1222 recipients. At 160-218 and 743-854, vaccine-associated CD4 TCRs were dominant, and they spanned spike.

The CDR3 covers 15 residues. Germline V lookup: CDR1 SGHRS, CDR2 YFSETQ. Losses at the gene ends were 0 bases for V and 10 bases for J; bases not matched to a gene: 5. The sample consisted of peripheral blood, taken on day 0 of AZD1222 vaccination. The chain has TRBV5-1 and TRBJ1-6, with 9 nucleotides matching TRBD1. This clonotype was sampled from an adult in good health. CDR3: CASSLGGQGRSPLHF. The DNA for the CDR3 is TGCGCCAGCAGCTTGGGGGGACAGGGTCGGTCACCCCTCCACTTT.